The clone carrying this TCR beta chain was recorded many times. Its target is unknown. Individual cDNA molecules were tagged with unique molecular identifiers. One entry per CDR3 protein results from TCRdb running MiXCR on the 5' RACE reads. The sample holds tens of thousands of distinct CDR3 sequences; around 5% are singletons and the top ten take roughly 30%. This record comes from a study of early T cells in non-severe SARS-CoV-2 infection. On the study more broadly: RNA in bulk from unsorted whole blood was sequenced, and chains were unpaired.

V was shortened by 0 bases and J by 3 bases, with 9 bases between the two germline ends. The CDR3 runs 15 residues. Germline values: CDR1 LGHNA, CDR2 YNFKEQ. General study findings and limits: Clonotype matching in VDJdb favored anti-spike CD8 responses and did not capture private and CD4 specificities.

Material for sequencing was whole blood. The chain employs TRBV4-2 and TRBJ2-1, with D perhaps TRBD2 (6 bases). The receptor's source is an adult who was a healthcare worker with PCR-confirmed SARS-CoV-2 infection or an uninfected control (not recorded which). The chain's CDR3 is CASSQEWGVYNEQFF. The CDR3 DNA is TGTGCCAGCAGCCAAGAGTGGGGGGTCTACAATGAGCAGTTCTTC.